These 30 T cell receptor beta chains came from one sample sequenced in a study of control samples from healthy donors and cancer patients. The method was immunoSEQ multiplex PCR; TCRdb's version includes in-frame clones alone and lacks a portion of them. The sample includes roughly 38,000 clones, less than 85% of them seen just once. The material sequenced was blood. The source is a man aged 55-75 years in good health.

The rearrangement uses TRBV6-2 or TRBV6-3 and TRBJ1-1; D call uncertain. There are 15 residues in the CDR3. Germline V gene lookup returns CDR1 MNHEY and CDR2 SVGEGT. Deletions cut 4 bases from V and 4 bases from J, with 16 bases between. CDR3 nucleotide sequence: TGTGCCAGCAGTTCCTTTTCAGAGGGAGGCACTGAAGCTTTCTTT. As protein: CASSSFSEGGTEAFF.

This chain connects TRBV19 to TRBJ2-3, with TRBD1 identical over 9 bases. V trimming: 5 bases; J trimming: 1 base; junction bases outside the gene matches: 4. The CDR3 consists of 15 residues. From germline, CDR1 is LNHDA and CDR2 SQIVND (reference sequence). CDR3 coding DNA: TGTGCCAGTAGTCATTACAGGGGGCGCACAGATACGCAGTATTTT. Amino acids: CASSHYRGRTDTQYF.

The V call is TRBV30, the J call TRBJ2-7; TRBD2 might be the D (7 bases). The V end was cut by 6 bases, the J end by 9 bases, with 21 bases between. The CDR3 sequence is 13 residues long. Looked up from germline, CDR1 is GTSNPN and CDR2 is SVGIG (reference sequence). The CDR3 bases are TGTGCCTGTTCGAAGGGGGACTACGAGCGGCAGTACTTC. The encoded protein is CACSKGDYERQYF.

The chain has TRBV20-1 and TRBJ1-2; 8 bases line up with TRBD1. The CDR3 loop spans 14 amino acids. Germline V gene data show CDR1 as DFQATT and CDR2 as SNEGSKA (reference sequence). V was clipped by 3 bases and J by 5 bases; unmatched bases: 8. The CDR3 sequence: CSASTGQGMYGYTF. CDR3 DNA: TGCAGTGCTAGTACCGGACAGGGAATGTATGGCTACACCTTC.

This clone was picked up one time. The chain couples TRBV29-1 to TRBJ1-5; D is unclear. V shed 6 bases and J shed 1 base, with 10 bases lying between them. The V gene's germline CDR1 is SQVTM and CDR2 ANQGSEA. The CDR3 is 13 amino acids. The CDR3 nucleotides read TGCAGCGTGGCCCCCACGAGCAATCAGCCCCAGCATTTT. Residues: CSVAPTSNQPQHF.

About this clone: Mismatch with germline at one junction end may stem from a read error. The chain carries TRBV25-1 and TRBJ2-7, with 8 bases fitting TRBD1. CDR3 length: 13 amino acids. The germline V gene has CDR1 MGHDK and CDR2 SYGVNS. CDR3 DNA sequence: TGTGCCAGTGCCGGGACAGGTGGCTACCAGCAGTACTTC. Encoded protein: CASAGTGGYQQYF.

CDR3 residues: CASSTLAGPQETQYF. CDR3 DNA sequence: TGTGCCAGTAGTACCTTAGCGGGGCCCCAGGAGACCCAGTACTTC. The chain combines TRBV19 with TRBJ2-5; TRBD2 matches at 8 bases. Germline values: CDR1 LNHDA, CDR2 SQIVND (reference sequence). Trimming removed 4 bases from V and 5 bases from J; junction bases left unmatched: 9. There are 15 residues in the CDR3.

This clone was observed a few times. CDR3: CASSYSGRRYEQYF. DNA for the CDR3: TGTGCCAGCAGTTATAGCGGGAGGAGATACGAGCAGTACTTC. The V call is TRBV28, the J call TRBJ2-7; 10 nucleotides match TRBD2. The CDR3 is 14 residues long. Germline loops: CDR1 MDHEN, CDR2 SYDVKM. The junction had 4 bases not matched to a gene; V was cut back by 4 bases and J by 4 bases.

The chain is built from TRBV7-2 and TRBJ1-1; D call uncertain. Deletions cut 2 bases from V and 2 bases from J, with 9 bases between. Germline values: CDR1 SGHTA, CDR2 FQGNSA. CDR3 length: 14 residues. CDR3 in amino acids: CASSLSSTNTEAFF. For the CDR3, the DNA is TGTGCCAGCAGCTTAAGCTCGACAAACACTGAAGCTTTCTTT.

The chain recombines TRBV4-2 with TRBJ1-3; maybe TRBD1 (5 bases). In germline, CDR1 is LGHNA, CDR2 YNFKEQ. Trimming shortened V by 1 base and J by 0 bases, and 10 bases separated the two germline ends. The CDR3 has 16 residues. This CDR3 is CASSQVTGLSGNTIYF. DNA of the CDR3: TGTGCCAGCAGCCAAGTAACAGGCCTCTCTGGAAACACCATATATTTT.

In its sample, this clone was seen a few times. The V and J genes are TRBV19 and TRBJ2-2, with D perhaps matching TRBD2 (5 bases). The CDR3 consists of 13 residues. In germline, CDR1 is LNHDA, CDR2 SQIVND (reference sequence). Trimming shortened V by 3 bases and J by 6 bases, and 8 bases separated the two germline ends. The CDR3, as DNA: TGTGCCAGTAGTATCCTCGGGGCCGGGGAGCTGTTTTTT. Protein product: CASSILGAGELFF.

This chain links TRBV11-2 with TRBJ2-5; D remains ambiguous. Germline CDR1 is SGHAT and CDR2 is FQNNGV. V was pared by 6 bases and J by 5 bases, with 7 bases between. CDR3 length: 11 amino acids. CDR3 DNA sequence: TGTGCCAGCAGAGAAGATGAGACCCAGTACTTC. This encodes CASREDETQYF.

The genes are TRBV18 and TRBJ1-2, with D maybe TRBD1 (5 bases). Trimming removed 3 bases from V and 8 bases from J, with 13 bases in between. The CDR3 covers 13 residues. Looked up from germline, CDR1 is KGHSH and CDR2 is LQKENI. The CDR3 DNA reads as TGTGCCAGCTCACCCCTGGCAGGGCAAGGCTACACCTTC. This translates into CASSPLAGQGYTF.

This clone was counted once. The V gene is TRBV27, the J gene TRBJ1-6; possibly TRBD1 for D (5 bases). From germline, CDR1 is MNHEY and CDR2 SMNVEV (reference sequence). V was cut by 6 bases and J by 5 bases, with 14 bases left in between. This CDR3 region has 15 residues. Written as DNA, the CDR3 is TGTGCCAGCAGCCCGGGGCCAAGGAATAATTCACCCCTCCACTTT. Translated: CASSPGPRNNSPLHF.

J is TRBJ1-3 and V is TRBV20-1; D is undetermined. The germline gives CDR1 DFQATT, CDR2 SNEGSKA (reference sequence). The CDR3 sequence is 11 residues long. V dropped 3 bases and J dropped 6 bases, with 6 bases sitting between them. In nucleotides, the CDR3 is TGCAGTGCTAGCCCTGCAAACACCATATATTTT. Translation: CSASPANTIYF.

The chain carries TRBV6-5 and TRBJ1-3; the match to TRBD1 covers 7 bases. There are 15 residues in the CDR3. Germline CDR1 reads MNHEY; CDR2 reads SVGAGI. The junction had 5 bases not matched to a gene; V was cut back by 6 bases and J by 0 bases. CDR3 sequence (DNA): TGTGCCAGCAGGCCCGGGACAGTCTCTGGAAACACCATATATTTT. Translating gives CASRPGTVSGNTIYF.

The chain joins TRBV7-2 to TRBJ2-1; no clear D gene. Germline values: CDR1 SGHTA, CDR2 FQGNSA. The CDR3 is 15 amino acids. V was pared by 1 base and J by 0 bases, with 7 bases between. CDR3 in amino acids: CASSLGLSSYNEQFF. CDR3 nucleotide sequence: TGTGCCAGCAGCTTAGGTTTGAGCTCCTACAATGAGCAGTTCTTC.

This chain uses TRBV5-1 with TRBJ2-2; D tentatively reads TRBD1 or TRBD2 (5 bases each). Trimming removed 0 bases from V and 1 base from J, with 10 bases in between. Germline CDR1 is SGHRS and CDR2 is YFSETQ. The CDR3 loop spans 16 amino acids. The CDR3 sequence: CASSLDGAGNTGELFF. CDR3 sequence (DNA): TGCGCCAGCAGCTTGGACGGGGCAGGGAACACCGGGGAGCTGTTTTTT.

The chain is built from TRBV5-4 and TRBJ1-2, with TRBD1 as a possible D gene (5 bases). With 4 bases removed from V and 5 bases from J, the gap between germline ends came to 15 bases. CDR1 and CDR2 from the germline V gene are SGHNT and YYREEE (reference sequence). The CDR3 is 14 residues long. CDR3 nucleotide sequence: TGTGCCAGCAGCCTGCGCGGGGGAGGGTATGGCTACACCTTC. Its translation is CASSLRGGGYGYTF.

The genes are TRBV7-8 and TRBJ1-5, with D possibly being TRBD1 (6 bases). The V and J ends lost 2 bases and 3 bases respectively, with 14 bases between them. This CDR3 has 16 amino acids. Germline V gene lookup returns CDR1 SGHVS and CDR2 FQNEAQ. CDR3 region: CASSLLGGRVNQPQHF. In nucleotides, the CDR3 is TGTGCCAGCAGCTTATTAGGGGGGCGAGTCAATCAGCCCCAGCATTTT.

About this clone itself: The junction shows a germline mismatch at one end, possibly a read error. The rearrangement uses TRBV27 and TRBJ2-2; 10 bases match TRBD2. Germline V gene lookup returns CDR1 MNHEY and CDR2 SMNVEV (reference sequence). This CDR3 spans 17 amino acids. The CDR3 DNA sequence: TGTGCCAGCAGTTTGGCTAGGACTAGCGGCGAACACCGGGGAGCTGTTTTT. Its translation: CASSLARTSGEHRGAVF.

The chain couples TRBV25-1 to TRBJ2-1; 10 nucleotides agree with TRBD2. The CDR3 is made up of 15 amino acids. Germline lookup yields CDR1 MGHDK and CDR2 SYGVNS. V dropped 6 bases and J dropped 4; count of bases not matched to a gene: 6. The CDR3, as DNA: TGTGCCAGCAGGAAGGGACTAGCGAGGTACAATGAGCAGTTCTTC. Protein: CASRKGLARYNEQFF.

The chain uses TRBV10-2 and TRBJ2-3; D is possibly TRBD2 (5 bases). Per the germline V gene, CDR1 is WSHSY and CDR2 is SAAADI. There are 12 residues in the CDR3. V gave up 8 bases and J gave up 3 bases, with 9 bases separating them. CDR3 region: CASRGETDTQYF. CDR3 sequence (DNA): TGCGCCAGCCGGGGAGAGACAGATACGCAGTATTTT.

The chain recombines TRBV5-1 with TRBJ1-1; tentative D call: TRBD1 (5 bases). In germline, CDR1 is SGHRS, CDR2 YFSETQ. The CDR3 consists of 13 residues. The V and J ends lost 3 bases and 4 bases respectively, with 10 bases between them. CDR3 nucleotide sequence: TGCGCCAGCAGCTCTGGGACGGTCACTGAAGCTTTCTTT. Translation gives CASSSGTVTEAFF. The entire variable domain, with the rest obtained from reference TRBV5-1 and TRBJ1-1, is as follows: KAGVTQTPRYLIKTRGQQVTLSCSPISGHRSVSWYQQTPGQGLQFLFEYFSETQRNKGNFPGRFSGRQFSNSRSEMNVSTLELGDSALYLCASSSGTVTEAFFGQGTRLTVV.

The chain couples TRBV2 to TRBJ2-5; 7 nucleotides match TRBD1. Germline V lookup: CDR1 SNHLY, CDR2 FYNNEI. The CDR3 totals 13 residues. The V segment lost 6 bases and the J segment 11 bases; nucleotides outside the gene matches: 12. The CDR3 sequence: CASSPGGGAPQYF. CDR3 coding DNA: TGTGCCAGCAGCCCAGGGGGTGGGGCCCCGCAGTACTTC.

The gene calls are TRBV2 and TRBJ2-5, with D possibly matching TRBD1 (5 bases). The V end lost 7 bases, the J end lost 5 bases, and 11 bases lay between the germline ends. The CDR3 contains 12 residues. Germline assignment: CDR1 SNHLY and CDR2 FYNNEI. This CDR3 reads CASNQGWETQYF. Here the CDR3 DNA reads TGTGCCAGCAACCAGGGTTGGGAGACCCAGTACTTC.

The chain employs TRBV4-3 and TRBJ1-1, with D possibly matching TRBD1 (5 bases). The CDR3 consists of 16 residues. CDR1 LGHNA and CDR2 YSLEER come from the germline V gene. V lost 0 bases, J lost 7 bases, and 18 bases lay in between. The CDR3 region has the DNA TGCGCCAGCAGCCAAGATTATAGGGGTCCCCAGGGTGAAGCTTTCTTT. As protein: CASSQDYRGPQGEAFF.

V is TRBV10-1 and J is TRBJ2-6; D call uncertain. The CDR3 loop spans 15 amino acids. V dropped 3 bases and J dropped 1 base, with 7 bases sitting between them. Germline-derived CDR1 and CDR2 are WNHNN and SYGVQD (reference sequence). CDR3 sequence (DNA): TGCGCCAGCAGTGATTTCCGGTCTGGGGCCAACGTCCTGACTTTC. It encodes CASSDFRSGANVLTF.

The genes are TRBV14 and TRBJ1-1; D remains unclear. The CDR3 totals 16 residues. V was cut by 3 bases and J by 4 bases, with 18 bases left in between. Germline CDR1 reads SGHDN; CDR2 reads FVKESK. This chain's CDR3 is CASSQTGINWGTEAFF. CDR3 nucleotides: TGTGCCAGCAGCCAGACCGGGATTAATTGGGGCACTGAAGCTTTCTTT.

The chain carries TRBV2 and TRBJ1-1; maybe TRBD1 (6 bases). The CDR3 loop spans 16 amino acids. V lost 3 bases and J lost 1, with 15 bases in between. Germline lookup yields CDR1 SNHLY and CDR2 FYNNEI. The CDR3 loop is CASSDARGLGNTEAFF. The CDR3 DNA follows: TGTGCCAGCAGTGACGCCAGGGGCTTGGGGAACACTGAAGCTTTCTTT.